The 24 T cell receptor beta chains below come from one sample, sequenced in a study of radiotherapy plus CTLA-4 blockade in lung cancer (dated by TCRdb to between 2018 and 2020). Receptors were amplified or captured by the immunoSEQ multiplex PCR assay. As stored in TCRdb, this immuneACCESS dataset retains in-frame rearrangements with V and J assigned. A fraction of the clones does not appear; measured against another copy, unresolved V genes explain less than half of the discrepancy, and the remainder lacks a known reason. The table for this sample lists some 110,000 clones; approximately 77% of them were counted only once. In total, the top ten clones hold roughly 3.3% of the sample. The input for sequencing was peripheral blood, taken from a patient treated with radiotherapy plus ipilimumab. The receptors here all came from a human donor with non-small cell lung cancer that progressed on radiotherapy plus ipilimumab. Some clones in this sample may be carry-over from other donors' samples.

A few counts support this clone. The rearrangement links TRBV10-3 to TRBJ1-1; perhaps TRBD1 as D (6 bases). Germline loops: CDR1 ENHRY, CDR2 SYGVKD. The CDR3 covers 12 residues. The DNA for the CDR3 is TGTGCGATCCGGACAGATTACACTGAAGCTTTCTTT. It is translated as CAIRTDYTEAFF.

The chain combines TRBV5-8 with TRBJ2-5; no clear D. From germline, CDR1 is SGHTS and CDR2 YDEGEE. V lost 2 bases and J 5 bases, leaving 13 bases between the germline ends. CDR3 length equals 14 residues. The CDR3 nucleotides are TGTGCCAGCAGCTTCGTAACTCGGCGGGAGACCCAGTACTTC. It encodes CASSFVTRRETQYF. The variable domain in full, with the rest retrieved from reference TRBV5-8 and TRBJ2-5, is EAGVTQSPTHLIKTRGQQATLRCSPISGHTSVYWYQQALGLGLQFLLWYDEGEERNRGNFPPRFSGRQFPNYSSELNVNALELEDSALYLCASSFVTRRETQYFGPGTRLLVL.

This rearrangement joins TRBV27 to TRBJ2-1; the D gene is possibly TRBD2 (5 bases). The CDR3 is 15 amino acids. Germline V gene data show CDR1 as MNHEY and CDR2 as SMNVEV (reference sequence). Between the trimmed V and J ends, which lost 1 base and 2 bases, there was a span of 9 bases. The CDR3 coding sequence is TGTGCCAGCAGTTTATTCGGGGTAACCTACAATGAGCAGTTCTTC. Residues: CASSLFGVTYNEQFF.

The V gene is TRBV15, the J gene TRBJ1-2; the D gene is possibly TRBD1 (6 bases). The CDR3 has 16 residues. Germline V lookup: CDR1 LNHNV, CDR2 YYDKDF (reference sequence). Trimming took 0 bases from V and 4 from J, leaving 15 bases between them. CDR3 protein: CATSRDRAGAAYGYTF. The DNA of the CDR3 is TGTGCCACCAGCAGAGATAGGGCGGGGGCGGCCTATGGCTACACCTTC.

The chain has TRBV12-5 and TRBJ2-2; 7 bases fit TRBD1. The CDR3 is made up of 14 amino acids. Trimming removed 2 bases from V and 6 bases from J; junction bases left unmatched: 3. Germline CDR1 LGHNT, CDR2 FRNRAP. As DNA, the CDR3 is TGTGCTAGTGGTTTGACAGGGGCGGCCGGGGAGCTGTTTTTT. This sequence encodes CASGLTGAAGELFF.

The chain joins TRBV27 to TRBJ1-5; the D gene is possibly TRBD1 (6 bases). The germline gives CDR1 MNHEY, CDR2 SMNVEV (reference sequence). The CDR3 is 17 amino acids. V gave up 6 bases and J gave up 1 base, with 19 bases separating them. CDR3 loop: CASSSNRELWSNQPQHF. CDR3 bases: TGTGCCAGCAGCTCCAACAGGGAGCTCTGGAGCAATCAGCCCCAGCATTTT.

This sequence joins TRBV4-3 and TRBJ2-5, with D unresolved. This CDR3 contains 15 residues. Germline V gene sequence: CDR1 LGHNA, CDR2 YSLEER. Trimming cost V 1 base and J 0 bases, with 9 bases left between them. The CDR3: CASSQGQSYQETQYF. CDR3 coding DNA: TGCGCCAGCAGCCAAGGCCAGTCGTACCAAGAGACCCAGTACTTC.

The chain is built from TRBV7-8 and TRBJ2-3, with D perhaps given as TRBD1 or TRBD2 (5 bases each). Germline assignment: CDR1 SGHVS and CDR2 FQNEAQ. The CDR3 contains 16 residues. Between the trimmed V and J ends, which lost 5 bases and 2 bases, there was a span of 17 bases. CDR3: CASSLRDQSVTDTQYF. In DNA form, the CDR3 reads TGTGCCAGCAGCCTTCGGGACCAAAGTGTCACAGATACGCAGTATTTT. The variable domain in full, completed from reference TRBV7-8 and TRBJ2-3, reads GAGVSQSPRYKVAKRGQDVALRCDPISGHVSLFWYQQALGQGPEFLTYFQNEAQLDKSGLPSDRFFAERPEGSVSTLKIQRTQQEDSAVYLCASSLRDQSVTDTQYFGPGTRLTVL.

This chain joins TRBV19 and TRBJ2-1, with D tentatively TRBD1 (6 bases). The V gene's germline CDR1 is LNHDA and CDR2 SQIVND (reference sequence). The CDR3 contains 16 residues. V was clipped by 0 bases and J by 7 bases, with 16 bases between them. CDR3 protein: CASSIETGIGFNEQFF. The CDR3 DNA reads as TGTGCCAGTAGTATAGAAACAGGGATTGGTTTTAATGAGCAGTTCTTC. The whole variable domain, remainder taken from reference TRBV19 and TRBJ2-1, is DGGITQSPKYLFRKEGQNVTLSCEQNLNHDAMYWYRQDPGQGLRLIYYSQIVNDFQKGDIAEGYSVSREKKESFPLTVTSAQKNPTAFYLCASSIETGIGFNEQFFGPGTRLTVL.

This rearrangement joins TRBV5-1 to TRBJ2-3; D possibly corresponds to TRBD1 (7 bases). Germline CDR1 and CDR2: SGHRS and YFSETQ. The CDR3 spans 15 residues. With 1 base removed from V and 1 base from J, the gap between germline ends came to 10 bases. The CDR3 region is CASSLSRGGTDTQYF. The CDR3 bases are TGCGCCAGCAGCTTGTCCAGGGGGGGCACAGATACGCAGTATTTT.

The CDR3 bases are TGTGCCAGCAGCCCTAGCGGGGGTAGCGATACGCAGTATTTT. As protein: CASSPSGGSDTQYF. The gene calls are TRBV7-3 and TRBJ2-3; 10 bases align to TRBD2. The J segment lost 6 bases and the V segment lost 5 bases, leaving 5 bases of the junction unmatched. This CDR3 has 14 amino acids. Germline CDR1 SGHTA, CDR2 FQGTGA.

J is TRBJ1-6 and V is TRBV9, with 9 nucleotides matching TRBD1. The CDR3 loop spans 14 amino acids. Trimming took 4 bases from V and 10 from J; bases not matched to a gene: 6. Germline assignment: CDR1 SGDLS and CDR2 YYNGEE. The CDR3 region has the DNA TGTGCCAGCAGCTATACAGGGGGCGTATCACCCCTCCACTTT. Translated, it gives CASSYTGGVSPLHF.

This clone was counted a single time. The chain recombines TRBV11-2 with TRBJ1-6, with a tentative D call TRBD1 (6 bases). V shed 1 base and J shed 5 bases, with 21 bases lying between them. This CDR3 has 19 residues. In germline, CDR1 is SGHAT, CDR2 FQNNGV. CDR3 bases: TGTGCCAGCAGCTTAGCCAGGACAGTCGGGCGTCACAATAATTCACCCCTCCACTTT. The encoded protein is CASSLARTVGRHNNSPLHF.

The CDR3 region is CASSGRKGCEKLFF. The CDR3 nucleotides are TGCGCCAGCAGTGGGAGAAAGGGTTGCGAAAAACTGTTTTTT. J is TRBJ1-4 and V is TRBV10-1; no clear D gene. Germline V lookup: CDR1 WNHNN, CDR2 SYGVQD (reference sequence). The CDR3 extends over 14 amino acids. The V end was cut by 4 bases, the J end by 8 bases, with 14 bases between.

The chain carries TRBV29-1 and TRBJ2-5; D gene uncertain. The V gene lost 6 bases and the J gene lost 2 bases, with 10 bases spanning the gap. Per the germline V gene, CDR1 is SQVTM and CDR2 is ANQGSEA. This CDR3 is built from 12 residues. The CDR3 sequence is CSVALGQETQYF. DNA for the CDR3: TGCAGCGTGGCCCTAGGACAAGAGACCCAGTACTTC.

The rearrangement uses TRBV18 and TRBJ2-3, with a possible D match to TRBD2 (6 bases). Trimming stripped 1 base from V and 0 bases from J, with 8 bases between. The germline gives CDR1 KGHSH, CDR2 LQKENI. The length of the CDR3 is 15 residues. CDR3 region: CASSPRGTSTDTQYF. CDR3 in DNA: TGTGCCAGCTCACCACGGGGGACTAGCACAGATACGCAGTATTTT.

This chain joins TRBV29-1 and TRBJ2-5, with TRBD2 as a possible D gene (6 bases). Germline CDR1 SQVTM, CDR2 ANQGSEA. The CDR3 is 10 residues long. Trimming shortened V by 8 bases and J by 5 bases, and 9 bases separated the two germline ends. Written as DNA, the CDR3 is TGCAGCCTGGGGAGGGAGACCCAGTACTTC. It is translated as CSLGRETQYF.

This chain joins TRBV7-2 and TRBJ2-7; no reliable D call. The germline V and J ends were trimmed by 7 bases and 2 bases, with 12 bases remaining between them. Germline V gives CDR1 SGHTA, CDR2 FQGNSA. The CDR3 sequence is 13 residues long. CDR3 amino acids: CASTAASPYEQYF. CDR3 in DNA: TGTGCCAGCACGGCGGCCTCTCCCTACGAGCAGTACTTC. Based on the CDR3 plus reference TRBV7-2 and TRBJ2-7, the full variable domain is GAGVSQSPSNKVTEKGKDVELRCDPISGHTALYWYRQSLGQGLEFLIYFQGNSAPDKSGLPSDRFSAERTGGSVSTLTIQRTQQEDSAVYLCASTAASPYEQYFGPGTRLTVT.

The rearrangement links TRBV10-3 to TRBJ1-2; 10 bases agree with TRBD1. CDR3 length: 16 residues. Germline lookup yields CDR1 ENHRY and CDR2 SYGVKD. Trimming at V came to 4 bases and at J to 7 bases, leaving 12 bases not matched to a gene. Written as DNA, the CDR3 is TGTGCCATCAGTGCTGGACAGGGGGTGAGTGTGCGTGGCTACACCTTC. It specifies CAISAGQGVSVRGYTF.

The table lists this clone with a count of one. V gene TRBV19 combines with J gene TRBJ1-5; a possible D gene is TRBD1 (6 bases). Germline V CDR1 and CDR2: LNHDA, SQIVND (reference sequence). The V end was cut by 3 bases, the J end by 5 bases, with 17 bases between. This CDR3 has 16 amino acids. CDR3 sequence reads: CASSIQAGQGYQPQHF. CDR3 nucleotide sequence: TGTGCCAGTAGTATTCAAGCGGGGCAGGGGTATCAGCCCCAGCATTTT.

CDR3 in amino acids: CASKTGLGVYEQYF. The CDR3 coding sequence is TGTGCCAGCAAAACGGGACTCGGGGTTTACGAGCAGTACTTC. The rearrangement joins TRBV6-6 to TRBJ2-5; the D gene is possibly TRBD2 (6 bases). The end of the DNA aligns better with TRBJ2-7, so the J call may be wrong. Germline V gene sequence: CDR1 MNHNY, CDR2 SVGAGI (reference sequence). There are 14 residues in the CDR3.

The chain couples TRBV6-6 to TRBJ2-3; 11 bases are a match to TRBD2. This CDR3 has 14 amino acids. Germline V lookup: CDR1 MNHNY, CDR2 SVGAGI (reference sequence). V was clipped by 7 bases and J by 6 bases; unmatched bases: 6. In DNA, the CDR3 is TGTGCCAGCATTAGCGGGGGGGCAGGTGATACGCAGTATTTT. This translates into CASISGGAGDTQYF.

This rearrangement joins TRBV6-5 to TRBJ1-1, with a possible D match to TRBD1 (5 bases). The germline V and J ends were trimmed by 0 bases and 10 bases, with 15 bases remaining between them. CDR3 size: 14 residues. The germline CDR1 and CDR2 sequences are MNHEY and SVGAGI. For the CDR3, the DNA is TGTGCCAGCAGTTACTCTAAGGGGCCCTACGGAGCTTTCTTT. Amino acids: CASSYSKGPYGAFF.

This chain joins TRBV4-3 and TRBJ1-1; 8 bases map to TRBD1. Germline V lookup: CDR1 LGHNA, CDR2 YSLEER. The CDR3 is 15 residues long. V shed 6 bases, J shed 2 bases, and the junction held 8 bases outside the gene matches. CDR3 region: CASRTKGQGNTEAFF. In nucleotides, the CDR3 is TGCGCCAGCAGAACGAAAGGACAGGGAAACACTGAAGCTTTCTTT.